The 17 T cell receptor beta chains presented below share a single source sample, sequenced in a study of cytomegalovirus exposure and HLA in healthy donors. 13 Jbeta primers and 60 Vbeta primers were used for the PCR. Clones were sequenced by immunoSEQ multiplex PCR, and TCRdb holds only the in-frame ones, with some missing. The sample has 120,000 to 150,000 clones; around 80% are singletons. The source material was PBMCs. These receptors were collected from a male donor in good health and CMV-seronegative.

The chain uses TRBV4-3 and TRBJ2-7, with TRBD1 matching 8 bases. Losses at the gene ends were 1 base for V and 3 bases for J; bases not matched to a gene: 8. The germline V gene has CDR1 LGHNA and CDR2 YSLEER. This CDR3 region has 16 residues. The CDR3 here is CASSQGPGTGVYEQYF. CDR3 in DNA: TGCGCCAGCAGCCAAGGACCCGGGACAGGTGTCTACGAGCAGTACTTC.

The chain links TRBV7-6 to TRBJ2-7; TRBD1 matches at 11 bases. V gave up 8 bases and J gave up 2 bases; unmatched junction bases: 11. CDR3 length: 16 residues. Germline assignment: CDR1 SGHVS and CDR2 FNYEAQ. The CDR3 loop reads CASQSGPGQGAYEQYF. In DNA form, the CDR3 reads TGTGCCAGCCAATCAGGCCCGGGACAGGGGGCCTACGAGCAGTACTTC.

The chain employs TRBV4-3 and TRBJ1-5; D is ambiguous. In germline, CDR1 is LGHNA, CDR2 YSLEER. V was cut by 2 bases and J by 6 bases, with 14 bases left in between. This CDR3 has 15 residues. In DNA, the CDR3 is TGCGCCAGCAGCCAATCTCGAAGGAGCGGTCAGCCCCAGCATTTT. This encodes CASSQSRRSGQPQHF.

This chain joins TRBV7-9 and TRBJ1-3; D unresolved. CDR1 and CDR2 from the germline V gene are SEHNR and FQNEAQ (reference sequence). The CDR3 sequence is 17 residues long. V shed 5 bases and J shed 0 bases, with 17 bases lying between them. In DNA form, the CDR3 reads TGTGCCAGCAGCGCCCCTCATGATCCCAGCTCTGGAAACACCATATATTTT. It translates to CASSAPHDPSSGNTIYF.

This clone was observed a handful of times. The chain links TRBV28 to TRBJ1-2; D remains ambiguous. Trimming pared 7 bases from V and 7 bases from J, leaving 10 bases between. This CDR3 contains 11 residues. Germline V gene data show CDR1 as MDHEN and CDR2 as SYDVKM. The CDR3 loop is CASNRARGYTF. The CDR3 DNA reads TGTGCCAGCAACCGCGCTCGTGGCTACACCTTC.

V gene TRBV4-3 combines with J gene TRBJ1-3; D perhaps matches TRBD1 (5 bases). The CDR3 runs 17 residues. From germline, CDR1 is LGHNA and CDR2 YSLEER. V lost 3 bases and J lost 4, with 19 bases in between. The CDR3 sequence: CASSHLSTGARGNTIYF. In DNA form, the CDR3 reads TGCGCCAGCAGCCACCTATCAACAGGTGCGCGGGGAAACACCATATATTTT.

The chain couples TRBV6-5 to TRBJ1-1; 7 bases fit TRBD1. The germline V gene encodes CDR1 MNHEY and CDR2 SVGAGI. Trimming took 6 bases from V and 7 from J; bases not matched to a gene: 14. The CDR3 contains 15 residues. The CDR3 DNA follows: TGTGCCAGCAGCCAAACTTATACAGGGGAGAGTGAAGCTTTCTTT. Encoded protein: CASSQTYTGESEAFF.

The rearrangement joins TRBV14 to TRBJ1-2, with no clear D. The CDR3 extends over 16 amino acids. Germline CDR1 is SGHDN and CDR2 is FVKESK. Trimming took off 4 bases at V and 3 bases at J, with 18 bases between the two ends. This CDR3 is CASSREQREFYYGYTF. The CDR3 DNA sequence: TGTGCCAGCAGCCGAGAGCAAAGGGAGTTCTACTATGGCTACACCTTC.

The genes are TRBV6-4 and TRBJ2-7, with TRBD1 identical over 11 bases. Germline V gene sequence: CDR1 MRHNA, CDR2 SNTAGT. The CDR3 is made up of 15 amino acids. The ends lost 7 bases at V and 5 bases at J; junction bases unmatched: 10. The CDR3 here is CASIPDRGHDDEQYF. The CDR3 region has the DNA TGTGCCAGCATCCCGGACAGGGGGCACGATGACGAGCAGTACTTC.

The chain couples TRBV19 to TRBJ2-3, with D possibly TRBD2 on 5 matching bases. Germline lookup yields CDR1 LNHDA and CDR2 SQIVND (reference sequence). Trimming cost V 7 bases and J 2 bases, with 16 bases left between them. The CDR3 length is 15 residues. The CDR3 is CASNTGERLTDTQYF. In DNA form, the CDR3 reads TGTGCCAGTAACACCGGCGAGCGGCTCACAGATACGCAGTATTTT.

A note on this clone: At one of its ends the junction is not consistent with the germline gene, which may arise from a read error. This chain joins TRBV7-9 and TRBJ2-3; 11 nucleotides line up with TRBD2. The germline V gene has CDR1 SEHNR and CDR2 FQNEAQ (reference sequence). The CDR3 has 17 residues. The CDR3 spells CSSTRGTSGGSRDTQYF. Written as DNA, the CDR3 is TGTTCCAGCACCCGAGGTACTAGCGGGGGAAGTAGGGATACGCAGTATTTT.

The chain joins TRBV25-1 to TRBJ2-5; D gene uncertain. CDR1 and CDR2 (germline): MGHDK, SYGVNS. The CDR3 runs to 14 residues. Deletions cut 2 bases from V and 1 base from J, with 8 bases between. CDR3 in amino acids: CASSELRFQETQYF. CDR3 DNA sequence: TGTGCCAGCAGTGAACTCAGGTTCCAAGAGACCCAGTACTTC.

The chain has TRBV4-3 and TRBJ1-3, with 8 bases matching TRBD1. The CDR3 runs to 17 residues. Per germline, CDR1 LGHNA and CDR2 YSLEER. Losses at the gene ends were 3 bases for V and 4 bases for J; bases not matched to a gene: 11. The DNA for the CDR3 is TGCGCCAGCAGCCAGGAAGAGACAGGGGCCGAGGGAAACACCATATATTTT. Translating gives CASSQEETGAEGNTIYF.

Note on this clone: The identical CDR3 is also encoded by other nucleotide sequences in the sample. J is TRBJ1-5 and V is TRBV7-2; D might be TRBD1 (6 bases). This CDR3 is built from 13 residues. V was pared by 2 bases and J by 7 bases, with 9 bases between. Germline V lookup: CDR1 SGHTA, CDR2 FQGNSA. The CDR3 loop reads CASSLQGNQPQHF. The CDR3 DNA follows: TGTGCCAGCAGCTTACAGGGGAACCAGCCCCAGCATTTT.

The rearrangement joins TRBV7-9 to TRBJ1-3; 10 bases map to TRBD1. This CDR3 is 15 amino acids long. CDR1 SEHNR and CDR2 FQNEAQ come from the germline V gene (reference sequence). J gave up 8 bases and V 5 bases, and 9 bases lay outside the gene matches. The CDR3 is CASSLIGTGDYTIYF. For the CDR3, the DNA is TGTGCCAGCAGCCTTATTGGGACAGGGGACTACACCATATATTTT.

CDR3 sequence (DNA): TGTGCCAGCAGTGTCCTAGCGGGGGGTGGAGACATTCAGTACTTC. Its translation is CASSVLAGGGDIQYF. The V and J genes are TRBV2 and TRBJ2-4, with 11 positions matching TRBD2. This CDR3 spans 15 amino acids. V lost 4 bases and J lost 8; bases outside the gene matches: 7. Germline V gives CDR1 SNHLY, CDR2 FYNNEI.

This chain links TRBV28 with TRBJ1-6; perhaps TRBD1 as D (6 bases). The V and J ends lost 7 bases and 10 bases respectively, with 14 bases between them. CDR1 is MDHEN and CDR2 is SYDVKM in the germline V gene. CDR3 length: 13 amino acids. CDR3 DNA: TGTGCCAGCATCTCGGGGGGCGAATCACCCCTCCACTTT. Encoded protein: CASISGGESPLHF.